These 25 T cell receptor beta chains were sequenced from one sample in a study of shared clonotypes between healthy human individuals (dated by TCRdb to about 2020). The library was produced with the immunoSEQ multiplex PCR assay. The clones in this table, taken by TCRdb from immuneACCESS, are in-frame only. Not every clone is retained; where verified, under half of the shortfall comes from an unresolved V gene, and the cause of the rest is unknown. The table for this sample lists some 700,000 clones; 90% of them were counted only once. 34% of the sample belongs to the ten largest clones. The sequenced sample was memory CD8+ T cells from PBMCs. The sample's cell subset or site, from its label and the paper: CD45RO+ cells pooled with CCR7-negative TemRA cells. These receptors were taken from a young man in good health. Some clones in this sample may be carry-over from other donors' samples.

The chain recombines TRBV7-9 with TRBJ1-3; 8 bases line up with TRBD1. With 3 bases clipped from V and 0 bases from J, the junction kept 7 bases outside the gene matches. The CDR3 runs to 17 residues. Germline CDR1 SEHNR, CDR2 FQNEAQ (reference sequence). CDR3 protein: CASSLGTGAYSGNTIYF. As DNA, the CDR3 is TGTGCCAGCAGCTTGGGGACAGGTGCTTACTCTGGAAACACCATATATTTT.

In this sample, this clone turned up once. V and J are TRBV15 and TRBJ2-1; 10 bases are shared with TRBD2. From germline, CDR1 is LNHNV and CDR2 YYDKDF (reference sequence). There are 15 residues in the CDR3. The junction had 5 bases not matched to a gene; V was cut back by 4 bases and J by 5 bases. The CDR3 is CATSTRTSGHNEQFF. The CDR3 region has the DNA TGTGCCACCAGCACCAGGACTAGCGGCCACAATGAGCAGTTCTTC.

The V and J genes are TRBV7-9 and TRBJ2-7, with 7 positions matching TRBD1. The germline gives CDR1 SEHNR, CDR2 FQNEAQ (reference sequence). The CDR3 contains 17 residues. Unmatched junction bases numbered 15, after V lost 5 bases and J lost 2 bases. CDR3 nucleotides: TGTGCCAGCAGCGCTATAACCTCTGAGGGGGCTGCCTACGAGCAGTACTTC. It specifies CASSAITSEGAAYEQYF.

Turning to this clone: Other DNA sequences of this sample code for an identical CDR3. The chain joins TRBV10-3 to TRBJ2-7, with TRBD2 as a possible D gene (7 bases). Deletions cut 9 bases from V and 7 bases from J, with 16 bases between. The V gene's germline CDR1 is ENHRY and CDR2 SYGVKD. The CDR3 length is 12 residues. CDR3: CAIGGGGIEQYF. CDR3 sequence (DNA): TGTGCCATAGGGGGGGGAGGGATTGAGCAGTACTTC.

The rearrangement uses TRBV5-6 and TRBJ2-1, with 13 nucleotides matching TRBD2. CDR3 length equals 15 residues. Looked up from germline, CDR1 is SGHDT and CDR2 is YYEEEE. The V gene end was trimmed by 2 bases and the J gene end by 8 bases; junction bases not matched to a gene: 4. The CDR3 here is CASSFGLAGADEQFF. CDR3 bases: TGTGCCAGCAGCTTTGGACTAGCGGGAGCGGATGAGCAGTTCTTC. The full variable domain, its missing parts supplied by reference TRBV5-6 and TRBJ2-1, is DAGVTQSPTHLIKTRGQQVTLRCSPKSGHDTVSWYQQALGQGPQFIFQYYEEEERQRGNFPDRFSGHQFPNYSSELNVNALLLGDSALYLCASSFGLAGADEQFFGPGTRLTVL.

V and J are TRBV19 and TRBJ2-5; tentatively, D is TRBD1 (5 bases). Per germline, CDR1 LNHDA and CDR2 SQIVND (reference sequence). V gave up 0 bases and J gave up 2 bases, with 16 bases separating them. The CDR3 consists of 17 residues. This CDR3 reads CASSIDLETGPQETQYF. The DNA of the CDR3 is TGTGCCAGTAGTATAGATCTCGAAACAGGACCACAAGAGACCCAGTACTTC.

The V and J genes are TRBV27 and TRBJ1-1, with no clear D. Trimming pared 8 bases from V and 3 bases from J, leaving 19 bases between. Germline V gene data show CDR1 as MNHEY and CDR2 as SMNVEV (reference sequence). The CDR3 is made up of 15 amino acids. In DNA form, the CDR3 reads TGTGCCAGCGTTTCTGACCCCCGGAGGTACACTGAAGCTTTCTTT. The encoded protein is CASVSDPRRYTEAFF.

The chain combines TRBV5-4 with TRBJ2-5, with D possibly being TRBD1 (5 bases). Germline CDR1 reads SGHNT; CDR2 reads YYREEE (reference sequence). V was cut by 4 bases and J by 5 bases, with 18 bases left in between. This CDR3 is 15 amino acids long. CDR3 in amino acids: CASSTFVGKGETQYF. The CDR3 DNA sequence: TGTGCCAGCAGCACCTTCGTGGGCAAGGGGGAGACCCAGTACTTC.

CDR3 bases: TGTGCCAGTAGTATAGGCGGACAGGGGAGTGCCGGGGAGCTGTTTTTT. Translating gives CASSIGGQGSAGELFF. V and J are TRBV19 and TRBJ2-2; 9 nucleotides match TRBD1. V gave up 1 base and J gave up 6 bases; unmatched junction bases: 6. Germline V CDR1 and CDR2: LNHDA, SQIVND (reference sequence). CDR3 length: 16 amino acids.

The CDR3 loop is CASSSTGVFYGYTF. CDR3 DNA: TGCGCCAGCAGCTCGACAGGGGTTTTCTATGGCTACACCTTC. The chain is built from TRBV5-1 and TRBJ1-2; 8 bases agree with TRBD1. Trimming at V came to 3 bases and at J to 4 bases, leaving 5 bases not matched to a gene. This CDR3 spans 14 amino acids. Germline CDR1 reads SGHRS; CDR2 reads YFSETQ.

This chain joins TRBV11-2 and TRBJ2-3; 9 bases match TRBD2. CDR1 is SGHAT and CDR2 is FQNNGV in the germline V gene. V trimming: 5 bases; J trimming: 6 bases; junction bases outside the gene matches: 9. The CDR3 is made up of 15 amino acids. The DNA of the CDR3 is TGTGCCAGCAGCCACACGGCGGGAGGGCCTGATACGCAGTATTTT. This sequence encodes CASSHTAGGPDTQYF.

The chain uses TRBV19 and TRBJ1-1; TRBD1 matches at 7 bases. CDR1 is LNHDA, CDR2 SQIVND, per germline (reference sequence). The ends lost 5 bases at V and 5 bases at J; junction bases unmatched: 5. This CDR3 region has 13 residues. The CDR3: CASSVLQGTEAFF. Written as DNA, the CDR3 is TGTGCCAGTAGTGTGTTACAGGGGACTGAAGCTTTCTTT. Together with reference TRBV19 and TRBJ1-1, the CDR3 gives the full variable domain: DGGITQSPKYLFRKEGQNVTLSCEQNLNHDAMYWYRQDPGQGLRLIYYSQIVNDFQKGDIAEGYSVSREKKESFPLTVTSAQKNPTAFYLCASSVLQGTEAFFGQGTRLTVV.

The chain employs TRBV28 and TRBJ1-2, with D possibly TRBD1 on 5 matching bases. Trimming took 4 bases from V and 7 from J, leaving 16 bases between them. There are 14 residues in the CDR3. Germline V gives CDR1 MDHEN, CDR2 SYDVKM. CDR3 loop: CASSSLTGGGGYTF. Here the CDR3 DNA reads TGTGCCAGCAGTTCCCTCACGGGGGGAGGTGGCTACACCTTC.

The chain combines TRBV4-1 with TRBJ1-5; TRBD1 matches at 8 bases. V gave up 0 bases and J gave up 5 bases; unmatched junction bases: 9. The length of the CDR3 is 17 residues. Germline loops: CDR1 MGHRA, CDR2 YSYEKL. The CDR3 loop is CASSQDLRTGTDQPQHF. CDR3 DNA: TGCGCCAGCAGCCAAGATCTAAGGACAGGGACCGATCAGCCCCAGCATTTT.

The chain is built from TRBV7-2 and TRBJ2-1; maybe TRBD2 (6 bases). V lost 5 bases and J lost 7, with 21 bases in between. CDR1 SGHTA and CDR2 FQGNSA come from the germline V gene. The CDR3 loop spans 16 amino acids. CDR3 nucleotide sequence: TGTGCCAGCAGCCCTAACGGGGGTTCCTTATGGAATGAGCAGTTCTTC. It translates to CASSPNGGSLWNEQFF.

V is TRBV5-6 and J is TRBJ1-4; TRBD1 is a possible D gene (5 bases). Per the germline V gene, CDR1 is SGHDT and CDR2 is YYEEEE. The ends were cut back, 3 bases at V and 3 bases at J, with 15 bases in the middle. The CDR3 extends over 16 amino acids. CDR3 residues: CASSYSRGRSNEKLFF. CDR3 nucleotide sequence: TGTGCCAGCAGCTACTCTCGGGGGAGATCTAATGAAAAACTGTTTTTT. The variable domain in full, completed from reference TRBV5-6 and TRBJ1-4, reads DAGVTQSPTHLIKTRGQQVTLRCSPKSGHDTVSWYQQALGQGPQFIFQYYEEEERQRGNFPDRFSGHQFPNYSSELNVNALLLGDSALYLCASSYSRGRSNEKLFFGSGTQLSVL.

The V and J genes are TRBV29-1 and TRBJ1-2; unclear D gene. V gave up 5 bases and J gave up 7 bases, with 11 bases separating them. Germline values: CDR1 SQVTM, CDR2 ANQGSEA. The length of the CDR3 is 11 residues. The CDR3 spells CSVLQAAGYTF. The CDR3 DNA sequence: TGCAGCGTTCTGCAGGCGGCTGGCTACACCTTC.

Here the CDR3 DNA reads TGTGCCAGCGGATCACCGACTGAGGCGAACACTGAAGCTTTCTTT. This encodes CASGSPTEANTEAFF. This rearrangement joins TRBV27 to TRBJ1-1; D call uncertain. The CDR3 extends over 15 amino acids. From germline, CDR1 is MNHEY and CDR2 SMNVEV (reference sequence). The V and J ends lost 8 bases and 1 base respectively, with 17 bases between them.

The chain couples TRBV11-2 to TRBJ1-2, with TRBD1 identical over 9 bases. J lost 4 bases, V lost 0 bases, and 3 bases had no gene match. The CDR3 has 15 amino acids. Germline lookup yields CDR1 SGHAT and CDR2 FQNNGV. Here the CDR3 DNA reads TGTGCCAGCAGCTTAGAGGGACAGGGAGGCTATGGCTACACCTTC. It specifies CASSLEGQGGYGYTF.

V usage is TRBV27 and J usage is TRBJ1-2; 8 bases are shared with TRBD1. Per the germline V gene, CDR1 is MNHEY and CDR2 is SMNVEV (reference sequence). The CDR3 contains 14 residues. V dropped 6 bases and J dropped 7; count of bases not matched to a gene: 10. CDR3 in amino acids: CASSTTRDRRGYTF. CDR3 bases: TGTGCCAGCAGCACCACCCGGGACAGGCGTGGCTACACCTTC.

This chain links TRBV5-4 with TRBJ2-1; D might be TRBD2 (5 bases). Germline CDR1 SGHNT, CDR2 YYREEE (reference sequence). Trimming pared 0 bases from V and 4 bases from J, leaving 14 bases between. This CDR3 is built from 16 residues. The CDR3 DNA reads TGTGCCAGCAGCTTGGTTTCGAGCAGACTATACAATGAGCAGTTCTTC. Translated: CASSLVSSRLYNEQFF.

J is TRBJ1-1 and V is TRBV5-4; a weak D match, TRBD1 (5 bases). Germline CDR1 and CDR2: SGHNT and YYREEE (reference sequence). CDR3 size: 16 residues. V gave up 0 bases and J gave up 7 bases, with 19 bases separating them. As DNA, the CDR3 is TGTGCCAGCAGCTTGGGCTGGAGGGAGGGGAGAGATGAAGCTTTCTTT. It encodes CASSLGWREGRDEAFF.

Details on this clone: Other DNA sequences from this sample encode an identical CDR3 as well. The J gene is TRBJ2-2, the V gene TRBV14, with D hard to call. Germline-derived CDR1 and CDR2 are SGHDN and FVKESK. The CDR3 is 13 residues long. Trimming stripped 4 bases from V and 1 base from J, with 4 bases between. In DNA form, the CDR3 reads TGTGCCAGCAGCCCTCTGAACACCGGGGAGCTGTTTTTT. Protein sequence: CASSPLNTGELFF.

The chain joins TRBV5-4 to TRBJ2-1; weak D call: TRBD1 (6 bases). The CDR3 covers 14 residues. CDR1 is SGHNT and CDR2 is YYREEE in the germline V gene (reference sequence). The V and J ends lost 1 base and 8 bases respectively, with 13 bases between them. The CDR3 region is CASSLWVEGDEQFF. The CDR3, as DNA: TGTGCCAGCAGCTTGTGGGTAGAGGGGGATGAGCAGTTCTTC.

The rearrangement uses TRBV30 and TRBJ2-6; TRBD1 aligns across 9 bases. The J segment lost 1 base and the V segment lost 7 bases, leaving 11 bases of the junction unmatched. The CDR3 covers 17 residues. Germline V gene lookup returns CDR1 GTSNPN and CDR2 SVGIG (reference sequence). The CDR3 coding sequence is TGTGCCTCCAAGGGAGGGACAGGGAAATCTGGGGCCAACGTCCTGACTTTC. Protein product: CASKGGTGKSGANVLTF.